Below are 27 T cell receptor beta chains sequenced from a single sample in a study of control samples from healthy donors and cancer patients (dated by TCRdb to about 2020). To prepare the library, the immunoSEQ multiplex PCR assay was applied. Imported from immuneACCESS, the table was reduced by TCRdb to in-frame sequences with V and J called. These copies leave out some clones; in studies compared against another copy, an unresolved V gene accounts for under half, and the cause of the remainder is not known. In this sample's table one finds about 200,000 clones. The ten largest clones take up under 2.5% of the sample. Sample: blood. All receptors come from a woman aged 25 to 39 in good health.

The gene calls are TRBV15 and TRBJ1-5; tentative D call: TRBD1 (5 bases). The ends were cut back, 3 bases at V and 9 bases at J, with 15 bases in the middle. Germline-derived CDR1 and CDR2 are LNHNV and YYDKDF (reference sequence). This CDR3 contains 14 residues. The CDR3 region is CATSRVAEGSPQHF. CDR3 DNA: TGTGCCACCAGCAGGGTGGCAGAGGGGTCGCCCCAGCATTTT.

This chain joins TRBV6-2 or TRBV6-3 and TRBJ1-4; unclear D gene. The CDR3 sequence is 15 residues long. V was trimmed by 0 bases and J by 3 bases, leaving 8 bases between them. Germline loops: CDR1 MNHEY, CDR2 SVGEGT. The CDR3 here is CASSYSNNPNEKLFF. For the CDR3, the DNA is TGTGCCAGCAGTTACTCGAACAACCCTAATGAAAAACTGTTTTTT.

The V call is TRBV12-3 or TRBV12-4, the J call TRBJ1-6; 7 nucleotides agree with TRBD1. Losses at the gene ends were 3 bases for V and 11 bases for J; bases not matched to a gene: 4. The CDR3 is made up of 13 amino acids. DNA for the CDR3: TGTGCCAGCAGTTTTGCAGGGGGGACACCCCTCCACTTT. Encoded protein: CASSFAGGTPLHF.

The rearrangement uses TRBV9 and TRBJ1-4; D remains ambiguous. CDR1 SGDLS and CDR2 YYNGEE come from the germline V gene. The CDR3 runs to 11 residues. V lost 3 bases and J 5 bases, leaving 2 bases between the germline ends. For the CDR3, the DNA is TGTGCCAGCAGCGCAAATGAAAAACTGTTTTTT. Its translation is CASSANEKLFF.

The chain links TRBV2 to TRBJ1-3; the match to TRBD1 covers 12 bases. V lost 4 bases and J lost 0; bases outside the gene matches: 10. The CDR3 sequence is 19 residues long. Germline V CDR1 and CDR2: SNHLY, FYNNEI. The CDR3 region has the DNA TGTGCCAGCAGTGGGGCTACGGGGACAGGGGGCCACTCTGGAAACACCATATATTTT. It yields the protein CASSGATGTGGHSGNTIYF. The full variable domain, completed using reference TRBV2 and TRBJ1-3, is EPEVTQTPSHQVTQMGQEVILRCVPISNHLYFYWYRQILGQKVEFLVSFYNNEISEKSEIFDDQFSVERPDGSNFTLKIRSTKLEDSAMYFCASSGATGTGGHSGNTIYFGEGSWLTVV.

The chain is built from TRBV11-2 and TRBJ2-7; 10 nucleotides agree with TRBD1. CDR1 SGHAT and CDR2 FQNNGV come from the germline V gene. CDR3 length: 14 residues. With V trimmed by 5 bases and J by 5 bases, 6 bases remained unmatched. The CDR3 DNA reads as TGTGCCAGCAGCAAGGGACAGGGGTATCACGAGCAGTACTTC. Its translation is CASSKGQGYHEQYF.

The chain joins TRBV29-1 to TRBJ1-1, with D unresolved. Per germline, CDR1 SQVTM and CDR2 ANQGSEA. V lost 4 bases, J lost 3 bases, and 12 bases lay in between. This CDR3 is built from 13 residues. The CDR3 sequence: CSVGKGLYTEAFF. The CDR3 DNA follows: TGCAGCGTTGGGAAGGGTTTGTACACTGAAGCTTTCTTT.

The V gene is TRBV6-6, the J gene TRBJ1-3, with D unresolved. V lost 11 bases and J lost 8, with 19 bases in between. Germline lookup yields CDR1 MNHNY and CDR2 SVGAGI (reference sequence). The CDR3 covers 13 residues. The CDR3 bases are TGTGCCGGGATTACTCCCCCTTTGGACACCATATATTTT. Translation: CAGITPPLDTIYF.

This rearrangement joins TRBV5-4 to TRBJ1-1; D remains ambiguous. CDR1 is SGHNT, CDR2 YYREEE, per germline (reference sequence). CDR3 size: 16 residues. The germline V and J ends were trimmed by 3 bases and 2 bases, with 17 bases remaining between them. The CDR3 loop is CASSWGGTRLNTEAFF. CDR3 DNA sequence: TGTGCCAGCAGCTGGGGTGGTACGCGACTCAACACTGAAGCTTTCTTT. The complete variable domain, with remaining parts taken from reference TRBV5-4 and TRBJ1-1, reads ETGVTQSPTHLIKTRGQQVTLRCSSQSGHNTVSWYQQALGQGPQFIFQYYREEENGRGNFPPRFSGLQFPNYSSELNVNALELDDSALYLCASSWGGTRLNTEAFFGQGTRLTVV.

The rearrangement joins TRBV7-9 to TRBJ1-1; D may be TRBD1 (5 bases). CDR1 and CDR2 (germline): SEHNR, FQNEAQ (reference sequence). The CDR3 is 15 amino acids. Trimming pared 6 bases from V and 1 base from J, leaving 15 bases between. CDR3 in DNA: TGTGCCAGCAGGGGGGGTCTAAAGGAGAACACTGAAGCTTTCTTT. It yields the protein CASRGGLKENTEAFF. The full variable domain, completed using reference TRBV7-9 and TRBJ1-1, is DTGVSQNPRHKITKRGQNVTFRCDPISEHNRLYWYRQTLGQGPEFLTYFQNEAQLEKSRLLSDRFSAERPKGSFSTLEIQRTEQGDSAMYLCASRGGLKENTEAFFGQGTRLTVV.

The V gene is TRBV4-3, the J gene TRBJ2-3; D remains unclear. The V and J ends lost 1 base and 4 bases respectively, with 18 bases between them. There are 17 residues in the CDR3. The germline CDR1 and CDR2 sequences are LGHNA and YSLEER. Here the CDR3 DNA reads TGCGCCAGCAGCCAAGTTTCAGGTTCGGATGGCGCAGATACGCAGTATTTT. Translated: CASSQVSGSDGADTQYF.

This CDR3 is CASSYRSGGAYGYTF. The CDR3 nucleotides are TGTGCCAGCAGTTACAGGTCGGGGGGAGCCTATGGCTACACCTTC. The chain carries TRBV6-5 and TRBJ1-2; D is possibly TRBD1 (5 bases). CDR3 length: 15 amino acids. Trimming cost V 2 bases and J 4 bases, with 14 bases left between them. Per germline, CDR1 MNHEY and CDR2 SVGAGI.

The chain combines TRBV6-2 or TRBV6-3 with TRBJ2-7, with D perhaps TRBD2 (6 bases). V was cut by 0 bases and J by 4 bases, with 10 bases left in between. CDR3 length equals 14 residues. The germline gives CDR1 MNHEY, CDR2 SVGEGT. The CDR3 sequence: CASSYSGGGYEQYF. Here the CDR3 DNA reads TGTGCCAGCAGTTACTCGGGGGGAGGTTACGAGCAGTACTTC.

The chain has TRBV6-5 and TRBJ1-5, with D possibly matching TRBD1 (6 bases). CDR1 MNHEY and CDR2 SVGAGI come from the germline V gene. The CDR3 sequence is 14 residues long. Trimming removed 6 bases at V and 5 bases at J, with 14 bases between. CDR3: CASRPQGFHQPQHF. In nucleotides, the CDR3 is TGTGCCAGCAGGCCCCAGGGGTTCCATCAGCCCCAGCATTTT.

The gene calls are TRBV28 and TRBJ1-3; the D is unclear. The germline CDR1 and CDR2 sequences are MDHEN and SYDVKM. CDR3 size: 17 residues. V lost 2 bases, J lost 4 bases, and 18 bases lay in between. Here the CDR3 reads CASSLNSAGFGGNTIYF. CDR3 coding DNA: TGTGCCAGCAGTTTAAATAGCGCGGGTTTTGGGGGAAACACCATATATTTT.

The gene calls are TRBV9 and TRBJ2-7, with 7 bases fitting TRBD2. The germline gives CDR1 SGDLS, CDR2 YYNGEE. V gave up 0 bases and J gave up 5 bases; unmatched junction bases: 11. This CDR3 region has 16 residues. As DNA, the CDR3 is TGTGCCAGCAGCGTAGGTGGTGGGGGGGTTCGTAACGAGCAGTACTTC. Residues: CASSVGGGGVRNEQYF.

This chain's CDR3 is CASSLGLAGNTIYF. DNA of the CDR3: TGTGCCAGCAGTCTCGGACTCGCCGGAAACACCATATATTTT. V usage is TRBV6-5 and J usage is TRBJ1-3; no firm D call. This CDR3 spans 14 amino acids. V shed 5 bases and J shed 4 bases, with 12 bases lying between them. In germline, CDR1 is MNHEY, CDR2 SVGAGI.

V is TRBV20-1 and J is TRBJ2-1; D is perhaps TRBD1 or TRBD2 (5 bases each). This CDR3 contains 13 residues. Per germline, CDR1 DFQATT and CDR2 SNEGSKA (reference sequence). V shed 3 bases and J shed 6 bases, with 12 bases lying between them. The CDR3 protein is CSASRDGRNEQFF. Here the CDR3 DNA reads TGCAGTGCTAGTAGGGACGGCCGCAATGAGCAGTTCTTC.

The V call is TRBV2, the J call TRBJ1-3, with D tentatively TRBD1 (5 bases). Germline lookup yields CDR1 SNHLY and CDR2 FYNNEI. The V gene lost 6 bases and the J gene lost 0 bases, with 15 bases spanning the gap. The CDR3 consists of 16 residues. Here the CDR3 DNA reads TGTGCCAGCAGCACAGGATATACGGTCTCTGGAAACACCATATATTTT. Translating it yields CASSTGYTVSGNTIYF.

The V gene is TRBV5-1, the J gene TRBJ2-3; 9 nucleotides match TRBD1. This CDR3 spans 16 amino acids. Germline V gives CDR1 SGHRS, CDR2 YFSETQ. The ends lost 1 base at V and 6 bases at J; junction bases unmatched: 9. CDR3 sequence reads: CASSLFGTGSGDTQYF. CDR3 DNA sequence: TGCGCCAGCAGCTTGTTTGGGACAGGGTCCGGGGATACGCAGTATTTT.

The rearrangement links TRBV11-1 to TRBJ1-5; D gene ambiguous. Germline V gives CDR1 SGHAT, CDR2 FQDESV (reference sequence). Trimming removed 3 bases from V and 1 base from J, with 7 bases in between. The CDR3 has 14 residues. CDR3 sequence reads: CASSLGGSNQPQHF. The DNA for the CDR3 is TGTGCCAGCAGCTTGGGAGGGAGCAATCAGCCCCAGCATTTT.

CDR3: CASSEIRASSSGANVLTF. The CDR3 DNA sequence: TGTGCCAGCAGTGAGATCAGGGCCTCCAGTTCTGGGGCCAACGTCCTGACTTTC. This chain joins TRBV28 and TRBJ2-6; D perhaps matches TRBD1 (5 bases). CDR1 and CDR2 (germline): MDHEN, SYDVKM. Trimming removed 5 bases from V and 1 base from J, with 18 bases in between. The CDR3 extends over 18 amino acids.

The CDR3 coding sequence is TGTGCCAGCAGTTTAGGTCTTGGCTACACCTTC. Protein product: CASSLGLGYTF. V and J are TRBV28 and TRBJ1-2; no clear D. CDR1 MDHEN and CDR2 SYDVKM come from the germline V gene. The CDR3 consists of 11 residues. V was pared by 2 bases and J by 7 bases, with 5 bases between.

V and J are TRBV14 and TRBJ2-7, with 8 nucleotides matching TRBD2. Germline V gene sequence: CDR1 SGHDN, CDR2 FVKESK. V lost 4 bases and J lost 6; bases outside the gene matches: 2. The CDR3 covers 12 residues. The CDR3 spells CASSPGGGEQYF. The DNA of the CDR3 is TGTGCCAGCAGCCCGGGGGGGGGCGAGCAGTACTTC.

The CDR3 sequence is CASSQDGTDTQYF. The CDR3 DNA follows: TGCGCCAGCAGCCAAGACGGCACAGATACGCAGTATTTT. The rearrangement uses TRBV4-3 and TRBJ2-3, with no clear D. The CDR3 is 13 amino acids. Germline CDR1 is LGHNA and CDR2 is YSLEER. V was pared by 0 bases and J by 1 base, with 2 bases between.

This chain joins TRBV7-2 and TRBJ2-7, with a possible D match to TRBD1 (6 bases). This CDR3 spans 15 amino acids. The germline V gene encodes CDR1 SGHTA and CDR2 FQGNSA. V dropped 0 bases and J dropped 5 bases, with 14 bases sitting between them. The DNA for the CDR3 is TGTGCCAGCAGCTTAGCGCTTAAGGGGGTGGACGAGCAGTACTTC. It is translated as CASSLALKGVDEQYF.

Written as DNA, the CDR3 is TGTGCAAGTCGCTTTAGTGTAGAGGAGACAGGGGGCAGCTACGAGCAGTACTTC. It translates to CASRFSVEETGGSYEQYF. The chain carries TRBV12-2 and TRBJ2-7; the table assigns TRBD1, which was not confirmed against the DNA. TRBV12-2 is flagged as a pseudogene. The length of the CDR3 is 18 residues.